This T cell receptor beta chain was obtained from a study of blood T cell repertoires in COVID-19. Using immunoSEQ multiplex PCR, the repertoire was profiled, and TCRdb retains in-frame clones only, with some absent. The table lists about 76,000 clones, almost 85% of them singletons. Germline V gene data show CDR1 as SGHVT and CDR2 as SQSDAQ. Unmatched junction bases numbered 7, after V lost 5 bases and J lost 3 bases. This CDR3 region has 15 residues. The TCR originated in a man aged 45-65 years with COVID-19, enrolled during active disease. The gene calls are TRBV7-4 and TRBJ2-3, with 8 positions matching TRBD2. The sequenced sample was peripheral blood. Written as DNA, the CDR3 is TGTGCCAGCAGCCAAGCGGGAGATAGAACAGATACGCAGTATTTT. It encodes CASSQAGDRTDTQYF.